The rows below give T cell receptor beta chains drawn from one sample of a study of long-term antiretroviral therapy in people with HIV. This table comes from immunoSEQ multiplex PCR, and its TCRdb copy is limited to in-frame clones, with some not included. This sample yields some 20,000 clones, of which around three quarters are seen a single time; around 7% belongs to the top ten. The sequencing used unsorted PBMCs, collected 2.2 years after starting antiretroviral therapy. These receptors came from a man aged 45-60 years with HIV. Each CDR3 is given with its conserved first and last residue. The D gene is left open where the match is weak.

j_call,d_call,v_call,cdr3_aa
TRBJ1-3,.,TRBV15,CATSLSGNTIYF
TRBJ2-3,.,TRBV7-2,CASSLGLGGAGGKQYF
TRBJ2-4,TRBD1,TRBV4-1,CASSQDLGQGPYF
TRBJ2-1,.,TRBV27,CASSFRAGSEQFF
TRBJ2-3,.,TRBV5-1,CASSRGRVGTDTQYF
TRBJ1-1,.,TRBV6-6,CASSTNRDTEAFF
TRBJ1-2,.,TRBV13,CASTEQGSEGYTF
TRBJ1-1,TRBD1,TRBV28,CASSGASGGANTEAFF
TRBJ2-5,TRBD1,TRBV14,CASSLQGAETQYF
TRBJ2-7,TRBD1,TRBV7-9,CASSSTGEHEQYF
TRBJ1-2,.,TRBV28,CASSSRQEGYTF
TRBJ1-2,.,TRBV5-1,CASSLGVGSYGYTF
TRBJ1-2,TRBD1,TRBV28,CASRAGTVFNYGYTF
TRBJ1-1,.,TRBV2,CASSERTAAFF
TRBJ2-1,TRBD2,TRBV2,CATSDPGGPYNEQFF
TRBJ2-5,TRBD1,TRBV29-1,CSVEVGGAETQYF
TRBJ2-7,TRBD2,TRBV5-1,CASSSGGAGGQYF
TRBJ2-7,TRBD2,TRBV4-2,CASSQAGSGTYEQYF
TRBJ1-3,TRBD1,TRBV28,CASSFPTGDGNTIYF
TRBJ2-3,TRBD2,TRBV27,CASRKLAGGSTDTQYF
TRBJ2-3,.,TRBV9,CASSVGTDPRTDTQYF
TRBJ2-2,TRBD1,TRBV11-3,CASSPGGGQGSNGELFF
TRBJ2-5,.,TRBV12-5,CASGLAKGSSQETQYF
TRBJ1-5,.,TRBV25-1,CASSENHQPQHF
TRBJ2-1,TRBD2,TRBV4-3,CASSQRGLADNEQFF
TRBJ2-1,TRBD1,TRBV2,CASSHPGQGDNEQFF
TRBJ2-5,.,TRBV4-2,CASSQAETQYF
TRBJ2-7,.,TRBV28,CATFSGISSYEQYF
TRBJ1-1,.,TRBV6-1,CASSYDRGHLEAFF
TRBJ1-5,.,TRBV2,CASSEQGQMGQPQHF
TRBJ2-7,.,TRBV4-3,CASSQATGDFYEQYF
TRBJ1-1,.,TRBV5-4,CASSGGRQGTEAFF
TRBJ2-7,TRBD2,TRBV5-6,CASSPGTRFYEQYF
TRBJ2-7,.,TRBV4-3,CASSQFPTGLPYEQYF
TRBJ2-1,TRBD1,TRBV7-9,CASRGQGPYNEQFF
TRBJ2-5,.,TRBV5-4,CASRSQGKETQYF
TRBJ2-3,.,TRBV18,CASSLTSLSTDTQYF
TRBJ2-1,.,TRBV7-9,CASSLRVDEQFF
TRBJ2-5,TRBD1,TRBV2,CASSTEGQGYWTQYF
TRBJ2-1,.,TRBV27,CASGQLGNRGQFF
TRBJ2-2,TRBD2,TRBV5-1,CASSWETSGTGELFF